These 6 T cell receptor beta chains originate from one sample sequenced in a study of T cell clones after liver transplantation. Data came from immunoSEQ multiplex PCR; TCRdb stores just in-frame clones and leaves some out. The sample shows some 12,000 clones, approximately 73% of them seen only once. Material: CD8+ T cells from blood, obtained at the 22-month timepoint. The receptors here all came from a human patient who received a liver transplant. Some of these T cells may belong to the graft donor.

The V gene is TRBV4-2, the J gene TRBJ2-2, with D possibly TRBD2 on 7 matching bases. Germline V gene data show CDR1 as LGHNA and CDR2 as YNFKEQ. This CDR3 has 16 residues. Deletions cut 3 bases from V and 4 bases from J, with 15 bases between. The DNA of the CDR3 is TGTGCCAGCAGCCATCCTTCGGGGGGCTCCACCGGGGAGCTGTTTTTT. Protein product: CASSHPSGGSTGELFF.

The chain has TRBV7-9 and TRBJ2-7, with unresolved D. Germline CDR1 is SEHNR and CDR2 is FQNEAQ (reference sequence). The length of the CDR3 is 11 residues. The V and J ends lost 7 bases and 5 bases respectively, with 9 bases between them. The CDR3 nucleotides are TGTGCCAGCACTACGGGCAACGAGCAGTACTTC. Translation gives CASTTGNEQYF.

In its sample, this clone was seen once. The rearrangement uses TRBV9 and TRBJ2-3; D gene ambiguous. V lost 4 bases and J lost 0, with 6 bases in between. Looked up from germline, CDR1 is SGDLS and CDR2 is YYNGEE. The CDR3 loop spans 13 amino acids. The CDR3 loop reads CASSPLSTDTQYF. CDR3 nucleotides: TGTGCCAGCAGCCCCCTCAGCACAGATACGCAGTATTTT.

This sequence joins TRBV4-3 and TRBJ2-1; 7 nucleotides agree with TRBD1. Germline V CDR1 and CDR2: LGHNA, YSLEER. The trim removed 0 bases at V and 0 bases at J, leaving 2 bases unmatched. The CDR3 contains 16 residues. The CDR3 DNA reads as TGCGCCAGCAGCCAAGACAGGGGGAACTCCTACAATGAGCAGTTCTTC. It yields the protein CASSQDRGNSYNEQFF.

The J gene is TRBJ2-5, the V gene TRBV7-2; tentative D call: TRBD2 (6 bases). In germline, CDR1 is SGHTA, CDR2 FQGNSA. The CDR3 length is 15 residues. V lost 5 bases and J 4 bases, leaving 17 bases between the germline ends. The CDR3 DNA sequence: TGTGCCAGCAGCCCCGGGACTCCAGTAGGAGAGACCCAGTACTTC. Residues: CASSPGTPVGETQYF.

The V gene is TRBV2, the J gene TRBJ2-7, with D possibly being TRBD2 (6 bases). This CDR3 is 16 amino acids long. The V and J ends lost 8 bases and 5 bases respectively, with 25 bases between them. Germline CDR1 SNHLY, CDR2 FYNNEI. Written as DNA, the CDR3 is TGTGCCAGCGTGGGGACGGGGGATCTAGTCGGGAACGAGCAGTACTTC. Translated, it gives CASVGTGDLVGNEQYF.